The 11 T cell receptor beta chains below come from one sample, sequenced in a study of patients and donors after allogeneic stem cell transplantation. TCRdb reprocessed the RT-PCR reads with MiXCR, giving one entry per CDR3 protein. The table includes about 960,000 distinct CDR3 sequences, over 15% detected once. The material sequenced was blood, either unsorted or a sorted T cell fraction (not recorded which). These receptors originate from a human donor who was either an allogeneic HSCT recipient or a stem cell or donor lymphocyte infusion donor (not recorded which). It is not recorded whose cells these are; they may come from a transplant donor.

Here the CDR3 reads CASTRDGTEAFF. The CDR3 region has the DNA TGTGCCAGCACCCGGGACGGCACTGAAGCTTTCTTT. V usage is TRBV25-1 and J usage is TRBJ1-1; TRBD1 might be the D (5 bases). The CDR3 runs 12 residues. V was shortened by 7 bases and J by 4 bases, with 10 bases between the two germline ends. Looked up from germline, CDR1 is MGHDK and CDR2 is SYGVNS.

As for this clonotype: A much bigger clone sits one base away, suggesting this may be a read error. The chain uses TRBV12-3 or TRBV12-4 and TRBJ2-7; possible D gene TRBD1, 6 bases. With 7 bases removed from V and 5 bases from J, the gap between germline ends came to 18 bases. The CDR3 consists of 14 residues. This chain's CDR3 is CASTSQGTNHEQYF. CDR3 DNA: TGTGCCAGCACATCCCAGGGGACGAACCACGAGCAGTACTTC.

The chain is built from TRBV9 and TRBJ2-3; D is unclear. Germline lookup yields CDR1 SGDLS and CDR2 YYNGEE. The CDR3 covers 14 residues. V was trimmed by 2 bases and J by 4 bases, leaving 11 bases between them. CDR3 loop: CASSVQAGPDTQYF. CDR3 bases: TGTGCCAGCAGCGTTCAGGCTGGCCCAGATACGCAGTATTTT.

This clonotype was picked up a small number of times. The chain joins TRBV25-1 to TRBJ2-7; 9 positions match TRBD2. CDR1 and CDR2 from the germline V gene are MGHDK and SYGVNS. This CDR3 comprises 14 residues. The junction had 7 bases not matched to a gene; V was cut back by 7 bases and J by 3 bases. CDR3 protein: CASTASGAIYEQYF. In nucleotides, the CDR3 is TGTGCCAGCACCGCTAGCGGGGCCATCTACGAGCAGTACTTC.

The gene calls are TRBV2 and TRBJ1-2; possible D gene TRBD1, 5 bases. Germline-derived CDR1 and CDR2 are SNHLY and FYNNEI. The CDR3 contains 12 residues. V lost 4 bases, J lost 6 bases, and 9 bases lay in between. CDR3 residues: CASSGDPNGYTF. In nucleotides, the CDR3 is TGTGCCAGCAGTGGGGACCCCAATGGCTACACCTTC.

This clonotype was detected a few times. CDR3 sequence: CASSSSGGPTEAFF. The CDR3 DNA sequence: TGTGCCAGCAGCTCTTCAGGGGGCCCCACTGAAGCTTTCTTT. The rearrangement links TRBV7-2 to TRBJ1-1; 8 nucleotides match TRBD1. The CDR3 sequence is 14 residues long. With V trimmed by 4 bases and J by 4 bases, 5 bases remained unmatched. Looked up from germline, CDR1 is SGHTA and CDR2 is FQGNSA.

The table lists this clonotype with a few counts. The chain is built from TRBV10-3 and TRBJ2-2, with 8 bases lining up with TRBD2. The CDR3 runs 13 residues. The germline gives CDR1 ENHRY, CDR2 SYGVKD. V lost 2 bases, J lost 7 bases, and 0 bases stayed unmatched. The CDR3: CAISETSGGELFF. CDR3 sequence (DNA): TGTGCCATCAGTGAGACTAGCGGCGGGGAGCTGTTTTTT.

This clonotype appeared a few times. This chain joins TRBV3-1 and TRBJ2-5, with D perhaps matching TRBD2 (7 bases). The CDR3 consists of 16 residues. V dropped 4 bases and J dropped 3 bases, with 18 bases sitting between them. Germline CDR1 is LGHDT and CDR2 is YNNKEL (reference sequence). CDR3 sequence (DNA): TGTGCCAGCAGCCCCTTGGGCGGGGGCCAGAAAGAGACCCAGTACTTC. Amino acids: CASSPLGGGQKETQYF.

V is TRBV10-3 and J is TRBJ2-2; 8 nucleotides line up with TRBD2. Germline trimming cut 6 bases from V and 1 base from J; bases unmatched to any gene: 4. CDR1 and CDR2 (germline): ENHRY, SYGVKD. This CDR3 region has 15 residues. CDR3 DNA sequence: TGTGCCATCAGAGATAGCGGGGAGAACACCGGGGAGCTGTTTTTT. It yields the protein CAIRDSGENTGELFF.

This clonotype was seen a few times. This chain uses TRBV27 with TRBJ1-2; D is undetermined. Germline CDR1 reads MNHEY; CDR2 reads SMNVEV (reference sequence). Trimming cost V 0 bases and J 8 bases, with 16 bases left between them. The CDR3 is made up of 15 amino acids. The CDR3 region has the DNA TGTGCCAGCAGTTTATCCGCTTCTGGCACGAGGGGCTACACCTTC. It codes for CASSLSASGTRGYTF.

This clonotype was observed a few times. The rearrangement uses TRBV12-3 or TRBV12-4 and TRBJ2-1, with 10 nucleotides matching TRBD2. This CDR3 is built from 15 residues. The V segment lost 4 bases and the J segment 4 bases; nucleotides outside the gene matches: 4. The CDR3 DNA reads as TGTGCCAGCAGTTCAATGACTAGCGGGTACAATGAGCAGTTCTTC. Residues: CASSSMTSGYNEQFF.